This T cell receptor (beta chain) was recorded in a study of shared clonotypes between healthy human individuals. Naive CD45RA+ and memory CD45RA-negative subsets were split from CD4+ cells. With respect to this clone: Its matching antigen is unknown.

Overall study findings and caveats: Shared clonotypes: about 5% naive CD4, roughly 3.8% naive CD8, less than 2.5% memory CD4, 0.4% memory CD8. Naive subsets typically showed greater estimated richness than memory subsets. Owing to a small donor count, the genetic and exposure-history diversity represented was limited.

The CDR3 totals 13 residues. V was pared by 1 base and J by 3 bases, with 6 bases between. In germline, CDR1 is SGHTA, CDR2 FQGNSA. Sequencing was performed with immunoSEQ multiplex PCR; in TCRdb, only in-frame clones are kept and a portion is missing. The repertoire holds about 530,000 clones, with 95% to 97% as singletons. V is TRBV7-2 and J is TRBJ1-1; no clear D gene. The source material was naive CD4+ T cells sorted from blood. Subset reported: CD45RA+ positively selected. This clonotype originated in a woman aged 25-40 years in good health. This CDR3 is CASSLVSDTEAFF. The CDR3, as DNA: TGTGCCAGCAGCTTAGTATCAGACACTGAAGCTTTCTTT.